This paragraph covers one T cell receptor beta chain sequence. Antigen unknown. Arm-PCR of CDR3 regions and iRepertoire HTBI primers were used to build TCR beta libraries. In TCRdb, the multiplex PCR reads were re-called with MiXCR into one record per CDR3 protein. This sample carries approximately 350,000 distinct CDR3 sequences, around 15% of them seen once, and the ten largest clones take 20% to 25%. The sample comes from a study of regulatory T cells in long-lasting Graves disease. The study, taken as a whole, reports: Persistent disease was characterized by preferential usage of TRBV28, TRBJ1-2 and TRBJ2-5.

Described time point: newly diagnosed GD, antithyroid drugs for less than 3 months. Following extraction of RNA from PBMCs, that RNA was used to make the TCR library. The CDR3 length is 16 residues. Germline V lookup: CDR1 LNHNV, CDR2 YYDKDF (reference sequence). Losses at the gene ends were 4 bases for V and 5 bases for J; bases not matched to a gene: 12. These data also featured in a second study, about T cells in Graves' hyperthyroidism and ophthalmopathy. That source notes: Patients were aged 18 to 65, had disease duration under 2 months, and had newly diagnosed hyperthyroidism.

This chain links TRBV15 with TRBJ2-5; the match to TRBD1 covers 8 bases. Material: peripheral blood mononuclear cells (PBMCs), obtained at new diagnosis, from a patient treated with antithyroid drugs. The clonotype originates from a woman aged 18-29 years with Graves disease. CDR3 loop: CATSKDRAPRGETQYF. In DNA form, the CDR3 reads TGTGCCACCAGCAAGGACAGGGCCCCCCGAGGTGAGACCCAGTACTTC. Using reference TRBV15 and TRBJ2-5 for the parts outside the CDR3, the full variable domain is DAMVIQNPRYQVTQFGKPVTLSCSQTLNHNVMYWYQQKSSQAPKLLFHYYDKDFNNEADTPDNFQSRRPNTSFCFLDIRSPGLGDTAMYLCATSKDRAPRGETQYFGPGTRLLVL.